The following is a T cell receptor beta chain sequence with its context. TCRdb's copy holds only in-frame clones and misses some; the assay was immunoSEQ multiplex PCR. This table has around 130,000 clones, around nine tenths appearing once. The data were obtained in a study of control samples from healthy donors and cancer patients. The CDR3 extends over 11 amino acids. The V gene lost 3 bases and the J gene lost 12 bases, with 11 bases spanning the gap. Germline V gene data show CDR1 as MNHEY and CDR2 as SMNVEV (reference sequence). Specimen: blood. This rearrangement joins TRBV27 to TRBJ2-5; tentatively, D is TRBD2 (6 bases). The origin of this receptor is a man aged 25-45 years in good health. The CDR3: CASSFGGRKYF. CDR3 nucleotide sequence: TGTGCCAGCAGTTTTGGGGGGAGAAAGTACTTC.